These 10 T cell receptor beta chains were all obtained from the same sample, sequenced in a study of post-analysis software for immune sequencing data. Whole-study findings and limits: About 5 TRBV segments were more frequent in patients than controls; TRBV5-6, TRBV5-1 and TRBV20-1 belonged to this group.

Presence of unique molecular identifiers characterized the TCR beta cDNA libraries. Using its own MiXCR run on the PCR reads, TCRdb lists one record per CDR3 protein. This table has 350,000 to 500,000 distinct CDR3 sequences, 39% appearing once. These receptors' antigens are unknown. Sequences were obtained from blood. These receptors were taken from a girl aged 2 to 9 with multiple sclerosis.

This sequence joins TRBV5-1 and TRBJ2-1; D is unclear. Trimming removed 0 bases from V and 7 bases from J, with 8 bases in between. The CDR3 has 13 amino acids. Germline V lookup: CDR1 SGHRS, CDR2 YFSETQ. The CDR3 region is CASSLEAHNEQFF. CDR3 coding DNA: TGCGCCAGCAGCTTGGAGGCCCATAATGAGCAGTTCTTC.

The V call is TRBV7-2, the J call TRBJ2-3, with D possibly TRBD1 on 6 matching bases. Germline lookup yields CDR1 SGHTA and CDR2 FQGNSA. V dropped 5 bases and J dropped 2 bases, with 17 bases sitting between them. The CDR3 length is 16 residues. CDR3 loop: CASSLQGIGPTDTQYF. CDR3 coding DNA: TGTGCCAGCAGCCTGCAGGGGATTGGGCCCACAGATACGCAGTATTTT.

This clonotype occurred once. The chain recombines TRBV25-1 with TRBJ2-3; 8 bases agree with TRBD2. Looked up from germline, CDR1 is MGHDK and CDR2 is SYGVNS. V was pared by 10 bases and J by 4 bases, with 1 base of the junction left unmatched. The CDR3 is 11 residues long. In DNA, the CDR3 is TGTGCCACGGGGGGGGCAGATACGCAGTATTTT. It translates to CATGGADTQYF.

The rearrangement joins TRBV3-1 to TRBJ2-5; TRBD2 matches at 8 bases. This CDR3 spans 12 amino acids. V trimming: 1 base; J trimming: 13 bases; junction bases outside the gene matches: 5. CDR1 is LGHDT, CDR2 YNNKEL, per germline (reference sequence). The CDR3 spells CASSQGISGAYF. DNA for the CDR3: TGTGCCAGCAGCCAAGGGATTAGCGGGGCGTACTTC.

This clonotype has only a few counts. At one end, the junction sequence differs from germline, possibly due to a read error. The chain couples TRBV29-1 to TRBJ2-5; 8 nucleotides align to TRBD1. Germline CDR1 and CDR2: SQVTM and ANQGSEA. The CDR3 is 16 residues long. CDR3 in DNA: TGCAGCGTTACCGGACAGGGCATGCCACTTCAAGGGACCCAGTACTTC. It encodes CSVTGQGMPLQGTQYF.

CDR3 coding DNA: TGTGCCAGCAGTCGTGGGACAGGGGATCCAGATACGCAGTATTTT. Residues: CASSRGTGDPDTQYF. The V gene is TRBV3-1, the J gene TRBJ2-3; 10 bases map to TRBD1. Losses at the gene ends were 6 bases for V and 4 bases for J; bases not matched to a gene: 7. CDR3 size: 15 residues. Germline V gives CDR1 LGHDT, CDR2 YNNKEL (reference sequence).

This clonotype was counted between two and nine times. The chain employs TRBV7-9 and TRBJ2-7; no definite D call. The CDR3 runs 15 residues. Germline lookup yields CDR1 SEHNR and CDR2 FQNEAQ (reference sequence). Trimming pared 2 bases from V and 0 bases from J, leaving 11 bases between. The DNA for the CDR3 is TGTGCCAGCAGCTTACAAGCGCTAAGCTCCTACGAGCAGTACTTC. Protein product: CASSLQALSSYEQYF.

V gene TRBV7-8 combines with J gene TRBJ2-7; unclear D gene. The CDR3 runs 14 residues. Trimming took off 1 base at V and 0 bases at J, with 7 bases between the two ends. Germline V CDR1 and CDR2: SGHVS, FQNEAQ. CDR3 coding DNA: TGTGCCAGCAGCTTAGGAAGGTCCTCCTACGAGCAGTACTTC. Residues: CASSLGRSSYEQYF.

The chain employs TRBV12-3 or TRBV12-4 and TRBJ2-7, with 7 bases aligning to TRBD1. With V trimmed by 2 bases and J by 6 bases, 7 bases remained unmatched. The CDR3 is 14 residues long. DNA of the CDR3: TGTGCCAGCAGTTTATTTAGGGCAGGGGGCGAGCAGTACTTC. Translated, it gives CASSLFRAGGEQYF.

This clonotype has just a few counts. The CDR3 DNA sequence: TGCGCCAGCAGCCTCGGGCCGGTCGATGAGCAGTTCTTC. Its protein is CASSLGPVDEQFF. This chain connects TRBV5-1 to TRBJ2-1; no clear D. Germline loops: CDR1 SGHRS, CDR2 YFSETQ. Trimming took off 4 bases at V and 8 bases at J, with 13 bases between the two ends. This CDR3 contains 13 residues.